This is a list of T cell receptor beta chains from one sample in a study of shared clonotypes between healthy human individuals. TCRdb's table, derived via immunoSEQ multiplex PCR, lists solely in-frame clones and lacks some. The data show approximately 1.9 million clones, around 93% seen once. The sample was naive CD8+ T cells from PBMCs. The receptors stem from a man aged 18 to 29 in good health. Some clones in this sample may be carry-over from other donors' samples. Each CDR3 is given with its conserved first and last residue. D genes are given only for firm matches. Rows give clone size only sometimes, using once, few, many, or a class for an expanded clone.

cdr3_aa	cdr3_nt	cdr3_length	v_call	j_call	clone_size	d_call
CASSQVPGMNTEAFF	TGCGCCAGCAGCCAAGTTCCCGGCATGAACACTGAAGCTTTCTTT	15	TRBV4-1	TRBJ1-1	NA	NA
CASSKLRRSGTEAFF	TGTGCCAGTAGTAAACTACGGAGATCGGGCACTGAAGCTTTCTTT	15	TRBV19	TRBJ1-1	NA	NA
CASSVLAGQETQYF	TGTGCCAGCAGCGTATTAGCGGGCCAAGAGACCCAGTACTTC	14	TRBV9	TRBJ2-5	NA	TRBD2
CASSEVGGVANTIYF	TGTGCCAGCAGTGAAGTTGGCGGGGTGGCAAACACCATATATTTT	15	TRBV28	TRBJ1-3	NA	NA
CASSLAFPNYGYTF	TGTGCCAGCAGTTTGGCCTTCCCTAACTATGGCTACACCTTC	14	TRBV7-9	TRBJ1-2	NA	NA
CASSRRPGQGWAYEQYF	TGTGCCAGTAGCCGTCGTCCCGGACAAGGGTGGGCCTACGAGCAGTACTTC	17	TRBV19	TRBJ2-7	NA	NA
CASSLTGTNYEQYF	TGTGCCAGCAGCCTCACCGGGACTAACTACGAGCAGTACTTC	14	TRBV7-8	TRBJ2-7	NA	TRBD2
CASSEGGRGYTEAFF	TGCGCCAGCAGTGAGGGTGGCCGGGGGTACACTGAAGCTTTCTTT	15	TRBV10-2	TRBJ1-1	once	NA
CASSQGASGPYNEQFF	TGCGCCAGCAGCCAAGGTGCTAGCGGACCCTACAATGAGCAGTTCTTC	16	TRBV4-1	TRBJ2-1	NA	TRBD2
CASSPGGHYEQYF	TGTGCCAGCAGCCCCGGGGGCCACTACGAGCAGTACTTC	13	TRBV9	TRBJ2-7	NA	NA
CSVESGGGSYNEQFF	TGCAGCGTTGAGAGTGGCGGGGGCTCCTACAATGAGCAGTTCTTC	15	TRBV29-1	TRBJ2-1	NA	TRBD2
CASRPAPPRGDPYEQYF	TGTGCCAGCAGACCTGCGCCCCCCCGGGGTGACCCCTACGAGCAGTACTTC	17	TRBV28	TRBJ2-7	NA	NA
CASSNRQGSTEAFF	TGTGCCAGCAGCAACCGACAGGGGAGCACTGAAGCTTTCTTT	14	TRBV11-2	TRBJ1-1	NA	TRBD1
CASSRTPVTGELFF	TGTGCCAGTAGTCGGACCCCTGTGACCGGGGAGCTGTTTTTT	14	TRBV19	TRBJ2-2	once	NA
CASSYLTGDETQYF	TGTGCCAGCAGTTACTTAACAGGGGACGAGACCCAGTACTTC	14	TRBV6-6	TRBJ2-5	NA	TRBD1
CSAHLAGVGYEQYF	TGCAGCGCCCACCTAGCGGGAGTAGGCTACGAGCAGTACTTC	14	TRBV29-1	TRBJ2-7	NA	TRBD2
CASSSRQGAISYEQYF	TGCGCCAGCAGCAGTAGACAGGGCGCAATATCCTACGAGCAGTACTTC	16	TRBV5-1	TRBJ2-7	NA	TRBD1
CASSYSSSGPTEGYTF	TGTGCCAGCAGTTACTCGAGTTCTGGGCCGACAGAGGGCTACACCTTC	16	TRBV6-5	TRBJ1-2	NA	NA
CASSIGSGYTEAFF	TGTGCCAGTAGTATAGGTTCGGGGTACACTGAAGCTTTCTTT	14	TRBV19	TRBJ1-1	NA	NA
CASSIGPGVGGYTF	TGTGCCAGTAGTATAGGCCCGGGAGTCGGAGGCTACACCTTC	14	TRBV19	TRBJ1-2	NA	NA
CASSQEGGGGELFF	TGCGCCAGCAGCCAAGAAGGGGGTGGCGGGGAGCTGTTTTTT	14	TRBV4-1	TRBJ2-2	NA	NA
CASSPRSGGNTGELFF	TGTGCCAGCAGCCCTCGTAGCGGGGGGAACACCGGGGAGCTGTTTTTT	16	TRBV9	TRBJ2-2	NA	TRBD2
CASSMVAGGLETQYF	TGCGCCAGCAGCATGGTGGCGGGAGGGCTCGAGACCCAGTACTTC	15	TRBV4-1	TRBJ2-5	NA	TRBD2
CASSPQGRFGYTF	TGTGCCAGCAGCCCTCAGGGGCGATTTGGCTACACCTTC	13	TRBV11-2	TRBJ1-2	NA	NA